A selection of T cell receptor beta chains follows, all from one sample in a study of lymphopenia after photon versus proton radiotherapy. Produced via immunoSEQ multiplex PCR; TCRdb's table is partial and in-frame only. The sample has over 50,000 clones; approximately 84% are singletons. The sequences come from peripheral blood, collected from a patient treated with photon-based radiotherapy. The source is a man between 40 and 49 years old with gastric cancer. Each CDR3 is given without its conserved first and last residue. Fields, in order: CDR3 protein, clone size, CDR3 length, V gene. The size of a clone is reported for some rows only, either as once, few or many, or as a class for expanded clones.

ASSDRSGSSTDTQY	.	14	TRBV9
ASRETGFGNQPQH	.	13	TRBV6-5
ASSSGTGERYEQY	few	13	TRBV7-2
ATSKTGLAGQETQY	.	14	TRBV15
AWSATTLGTEAF	.	12	TRBV30
ASSPPDRPWNEQY	few	13	TRBV4-1
ASRMGTGQNSPLH	few	13	TRBV2
ASSPRSGGLEETQY	.	14	TRBV18
ASSSGQGNTEAF	once	12	TRBV6-6
ASSQDLASSSYNEQF	medium-sized	15	TRBV4-3
ASSLRGQFTDTQY	once	13	TRBV7-2
SAGGYT	.	6	TRBV20-1
ASSYGTGGANRQY	once	13	TRBV6-6
ASSLDTDGVGYT	few	12	TRBV11-2
ASSRQGDAGYT	.	11	TRBV6-5
ASSPTQGVVANEKLF	once	15	TRBV18
ATSRGDVAGTDTQY	.	14	TRBV15
ASSDVSWSRGNEQF	.	14	TRBV2
ASSPGQGMNTEAF	.	13	TRBV18
ASAQGLGNQPQH	.	12	TRBV6-1
ASSLGKNYGYT	.	11	TRBV11-2
ASSPPLRDGPTDTQY	once	15	TRBV7-8
ASSPQGDLYGYT	.	12	TRBV13
ASSLRGNTEAF	.	11	TRBV7-3
ASSLRWGTEQF	.	11	TRBV7-2